This is a list of T cell receptor beta chains from one sample in a study of OX40 agonist ivuxolimab in advanced cancers. TCRdb's copy holds only in-frame clones and misses some; the assay was immunoSEQ multiplex PCR. The data contain roughly 88,000 clones, about 90% of them singletons. The source was CD4+ or CD8+ T cells sorted from blood, collected in a trial of the OX40 agonist ivuxolimab. Every receptor here comes from an adult with an advanced solid tumor such as melanoma, head and neck, liver or kidney cancer. CDR3s include the opening cysteine and the closing phenylalanine or tryptophan. Each record gives: D gene, CDR3 length, V gene, clone size, J gene, CDR3 protein, CDR3 DNA. The D gene is left open where the match is weak. The size field is filled for only some rows; it gives once, few, many or a size class.

.	15	TRBV5-4	.	TRBJ1-6	CASSLDLGGNSPLHF	TGTGCCAGCAGCTTGGATCTAGGAGGGAATTCACCCCTCCACTTT
TRBD2	15	TRBV9	.	TRBJ2-5	CASSVGVRGEETQYF	TGTGCCAGCAGCGTAGGGGTCCGGGGGGAAGAGACCCAGTACTTC
.	14	TRBV21-1	.	TRBJ1-5	CASSKNRGHQPQHF	TGTGCCAGCAGCAAAAACAGGGGGCATCAGCCCCAGCATTTT
.	15	TRBV4-2	.	TRBJ1-3	CASSQLLRGGNTIYF	TGTGCCAGCAGCCAACTACTCAGGGGTGGAAACACCATATATTTT
.	14	TRBV9	.	TRBJ2-5	CASSVATAQETQYF	TGTGCCAGCAGCGTAGCTACAGCCCAAGAGACCCAGTACTTC
TRBD1	15	TRBV25-1	.	TRBJ1-5	CASSEAGGFGQPQHF	TGTGCCAGCAGTGAGGCAGGGGGCTTCGGTCAGCCCCAGCATTTT
.	13	TRBV27	.	TRBJ1-5	CASSFEFRGPQHF	TGTGCCAGCAGTTTTGAGTTCCGAGGACCCCAGCATTTT
TRBD2	16	TRBV6-4	.	TRBJ2-1	CASSAGAGGLYNEQFF	TGTGCCAGCAGTGCGGGAGCGGGAGGACTCTACAATGAGCAGTTCTTC
TRBD2	19	TRBV9	.	TRBJ2-2	CASSPRTSGSLGNTGELFF	TGTGCCAGCAGCCCTCGGACTAGCGGGAGTCTCGGAAACACCGGGGAGCTGTTTTTT
.	13	TRBV28	once	TRBJ1-2	CASSSPPSYGYTF	TGTGCCAGCAGTTCCCCGCCGTCCTATGGCTACACCTTC
TRBD2	15	TRBV6-4	.	TRBJ2-3	CASSESGIGADTQYF	TGTGCCAGCAGTGAGAGCGGGATAGGCGCAGATACGCAGTATTTT